This entry concerns a single TCR beta chain. Its target antigen remains unknown. Base qualities are not recorded, but no much larger clone differs from it by a single base. These data originate in a study of T cell changes during pregnancy in multiple sclerosis (dated by TCRdb to about 2019). A note on the overall study: The study examined how the T cell repertoire changed over the course of pregnancy in women with multiple sclerosis.

Libraries were built with the immunoSEQ multiplex PCR assay. TCRdb took over this immuneACCESS table, retaining in-frame rearrangements with V and J assigned. Such tables are incomplete; in checked studies, under half of the missing clones stem from an unresolved V gene, and the remainder is unexplained. For this sample there are 45,000 to 50,000 clones; roughly nine tenths appear just once. About 0.41% of the sample is in the top ten clones. CDR1 and CDR2 were assigned from the germline V gene as SGHRS and YFSETQ. The CDR3 goes from the cysteine to the phenylalanine over 14 residues. The only DNA kept is the CDR3, 42 bases in frame from the first base. After removal of 0 bases from V and 6 bases from J, the junction retains 5 bases not matched to a gene.

Material: CD4+ T cells from peripheral blood mononuclear cells, obtained in the second trimester of pregnancy. The receptor chain draws on TRBV5-1 and TRBJ1-2; 7 junctional bases match TRBD1. The TCR originated in a female donor in good health, enrolled as a control in a pregnancy study. This receptor carries the CDR3 CASSLDRGRNGYTF. The bases read TGCGCCAGCAGCTTGGATAGGGGGCGCAATGGCTACACCTTC.